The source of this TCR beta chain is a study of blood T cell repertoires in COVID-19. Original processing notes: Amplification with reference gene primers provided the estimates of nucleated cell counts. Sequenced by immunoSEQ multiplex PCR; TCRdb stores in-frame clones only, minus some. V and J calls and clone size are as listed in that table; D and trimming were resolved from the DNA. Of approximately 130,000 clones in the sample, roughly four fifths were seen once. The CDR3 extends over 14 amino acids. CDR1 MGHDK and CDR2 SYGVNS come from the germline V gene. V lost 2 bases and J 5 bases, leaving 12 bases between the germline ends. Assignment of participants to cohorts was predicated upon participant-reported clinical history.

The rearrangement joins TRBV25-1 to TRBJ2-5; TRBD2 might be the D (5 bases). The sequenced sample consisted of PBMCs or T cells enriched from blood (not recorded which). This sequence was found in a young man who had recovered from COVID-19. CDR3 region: CASSEPGGVETQYF. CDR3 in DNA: TGTGCCAGCAGTGAACCTGGAGGTGTGGAGACCCAGTACTTC.